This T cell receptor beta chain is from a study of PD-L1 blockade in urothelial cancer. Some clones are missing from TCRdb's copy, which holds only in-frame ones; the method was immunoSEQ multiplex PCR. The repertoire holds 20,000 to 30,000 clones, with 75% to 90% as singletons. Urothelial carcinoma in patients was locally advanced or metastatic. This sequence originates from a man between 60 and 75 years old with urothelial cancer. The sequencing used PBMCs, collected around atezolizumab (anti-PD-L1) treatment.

CDR3 sequence reads: CASTASMVQPQHF. The CDR3, as DNA: TGTGCCAGTACCGCCTCTATGGTTCAGCCCCAGCATTTT. V usage is TRBV19 and J usage is TRBJ1-5; D unresolved. The V and J ends lost 7 bases and 6 bases respectively, with 13 bases between them. Germline V gives CDR1 LNHDA, CDR2 SQIVND (reference sequence). The length of the CDR3 is 13 residues.